This is a list of T cell receptor beta chains from one sample in a study of cytomegalovirus exposure and HLA in healthy donors. Sequenced by immunoSEQ multiplex PCR; TCRdb stores in-frame clones only, minus some. Of over 85,000 clones in the sample, 75% to 90% were seen once. The sequenced material came from PBMCs. These receptors were obtained from a man aged 35 to 55 in good health and CMV-seronegative. CDR3s include the opening cysteine and the closing phenylalanine or tryptophan. A D gene is named only where the DNA matches it firmly. Clone size is shown for a subset of rows, as once, few, many or a class of expanded clone.

D	V	J	size	CDR3	DNA
TRBD1	TRBV2	TRBJ1-2	once	CASRDTGDYGYTF	TGTGCCAGCAGGGACACAGGGGACTATGGCTACACCTTC
-	TRBV30	TRBJ2-1	-	CAWSVRRGTEQFF	TGTGCCTGGAGTGTACGTCGGGGGACTGAGCAGTTCTTC
TRBD2	TRBV4-2	TRBJ2-7	once	CASSLSGGQGYEQYF	TGTGCCAGCAGCCTTTCGGGGGGGCAGGGCTACGAGCAGTACTTC
TRBD1	TRBV7-8	TRBJ1-5	-	CASSLDGTGAKAQHF	TGTGCCAGCAGCTTAGATGGGACAGGGGCCAAGGCCCAGCATTTT
TRBD2	TRBV6-6	TRBJ2-3	-	CASTTGGMGTDTQYF	TGTGCCAGCACTACGGGAGGGATGGGCACAGATACGCAGTATTTT
-	TRBV7-2	TRBJ2-7	-	CASSSGRGFLYEQYF	TGTGCCAGCAGCTCGGGCCGCGGGTTTCTATACGAGCAGTACTTC
-	TRBV30	TRBJ1-1	-	CAWTPSSNTEAFF	TGTGCCTGGACCCCAAGCTCTAACACTGAAGCTTTCTTT
-	TRBV6-5	TRBJ1-6	-	CASSPGVSPLHF	TGTGCCAGCAGCCCAGGGGTGTCACCCCTCCACTTT
-	TRBV10-3	TRBJ1-1	-	CAISESTGLGTEAFF	TGTGCCATCAGTGAGAGTACAGGGTTGGGGACTGAAGCTTTCTTT
-	TRBV27	TRBJ2-7	-	CASGPWGGLSSYEQYF	TGTGCCAGCGGCCCCTGGGGGGGCCTCTCTTCCTACGAGCAGTACTTC
TRBD1	TRBV5-1	TRBJ1-1	-	CASSLPGTATTEAFF	TGCGCCAGCAGCTTGCCCGGGACAGCCACCACTGAAGCTTTCTTT
TRBD2	TRBV7-6	TRBJ2-3	-	CASSLEPGLAGGAMKDTQYF	TGTGCCAGCAGCTTAGAACCGGGACTAGCGGGGGGGGCGATGAAAGATACGCAGTATTTT
TRBD1	TRBV6-5	TRBJ1-6	few	CASSWDRDSPLHF	TGTGCCAGCAGTTGGGACAGGGACTCACCCCTCCACTTT
-	TRBV25-1	TRBJ1-4	-	CASSELVAGRDEKLFF	TGTGCCAGCAGTGAATTAGTAGCGGGGCGGGATGAAAAACTGTTTTTT
-	TRBV18	TRBJ2-3	once	CASSLTLNTDTQYF	TGTGCCAGCTCCCTGACACTGAACACAGATACGCAGTATTTT
-	TRBV30	TRBJ1-5	-	CAWSAGLNQPQHF	TGTGCCTGGAGTGCAGGGCTGAATCAGCCCCAGCATTTT
-	TRBV7-9	TRBJ1-5	-	CSSSKENQPQHF	TGTTCCAGCAGTAAAGAGAATCAGCCCCAGCATTTT
TRBD1	TRBV5-6	TRBJ2-1	-	CASSQRTGTAWTNEQFF	TGTGCCAGCAGCCAGAGGACAGGAACGGCCTGGACCAATGAGCAGTTCTTC
TRBD1	TRBV27	TRBJ1-6	-	CASGATGGNSPLHF	TGTGCCAGCGGAGCGACAGGGGGTAATTCACCCCTCCACTTT
-	TRBV25-1	TRBJ1-1	-	CASRALGSTFF	TGTGCCAGCAGGGCCCTAGGCTCGACTTTCTTT
-	TRBV5-1	TRBJ1-1	-	CASSSDGQNTEAFF	TGCGCCAGCAGCTCAGACGGACAGAACACTGAAGCTTTCTTT
-	TRBV28	TRBJ1-4	-	CASSLSGGTNEKLFF	TGTGCCAGCAGTCTATCCGGGGGAACTAATGAAAAACTGTTTTTT
-	TRBV6-5	TRBJ1-1	-	CASTGSNTEAFF	TGTGCCAGCACGGGGTCCAACACTGAAGCTTTCTTT
-	TRBV5-1	TRBJ1-2	-	CASNSEAAYGYTF	TGCGCCAGCAATTCAGAAGCGGCCTATGGCTACACCTTC
TRBD1	TRBV28	TRBJ1-5	-	CASSPLGQGRNQPQHF	TGTGCCAGCAGTCCCCTGGGACAGGGGCGCAATCAGCCCCAGCATTTT
-	TRBV28	TRBJ1-1	-	CASHQGALNTEAFF	TGTGCCAGCCACCAGGGTGCGTTAAACACTGAAGCTTTCTTT
TRBD2	TRBV15	TRBJ2-5	-	CATRPRTSGEETQYF	TGTGCCACCAGGCCGAGGACTAGCGGGGAGGAGACCCAGTACTTC
-	TRBV6-1	TRBJ1-2	once	CASSEALNYGYTF	TGTGCCAGCAGTGAAGCCCTCAACTATGGCTACACCTTC
-	TRBV2	TRBJ2-1	-	CASSGESPWNEQFF	TGTGCCAGCAGTGGGGAGTCCCCCTGGAATGAGCAGTTCTTC
-	TRBV9	TRBJ1-1	-	CASSVGGWTEAFF	TGTGCCAGCAGCGTCGGCGGCTGGACTGAAGCTTTCTTT
-	TRBV2	TRBJ1-1	-	CASSDGRGEDTEAFF	TGTGCCAGCAGTGATGGCAGGGGAGAAGACACTGAAGCTTTCTTT
TRBD1	TRBV30	TRBJ1-1	-	CAWSGQGRTEAFF	TGTGCCTGGAGTGGACAGGGTCGCACTGAAGCTTTCTTT